Included here is one TCR beta chain sequence, with context. This entry comes from a study of blood T cell repertoires in COVID-19. The CDR3 is 20 amino acids. The trim removed 5 bases at V and 2 bases at J, leaving 17 bases unmatched. Germline V CDR1 and CDR2: MNHEY, SMNVEV (reference sequence). TCRdb's copy holds only in-frame clones and misses some; the assay was immunoSEQ multiplex PCR. This table has a few hundred thousand clones, 83% appearing once. This clonotype originated in a woman in her 30s with COVID-19, enrolled during active disease. This chain connects TRBV27 to TRBJ2-3, with 12 bases matching TRBD2. The sample taken for sequencing was peripheral blood. CDR3 protein: CASSLRTSGGRAHTTDTQYF. The CDR3 DNA follows: TGTGCCAGCAGTCTCCGTACTAGCGGGGGGCGGGCCCACACCACAGATACGCAGTATTTT.